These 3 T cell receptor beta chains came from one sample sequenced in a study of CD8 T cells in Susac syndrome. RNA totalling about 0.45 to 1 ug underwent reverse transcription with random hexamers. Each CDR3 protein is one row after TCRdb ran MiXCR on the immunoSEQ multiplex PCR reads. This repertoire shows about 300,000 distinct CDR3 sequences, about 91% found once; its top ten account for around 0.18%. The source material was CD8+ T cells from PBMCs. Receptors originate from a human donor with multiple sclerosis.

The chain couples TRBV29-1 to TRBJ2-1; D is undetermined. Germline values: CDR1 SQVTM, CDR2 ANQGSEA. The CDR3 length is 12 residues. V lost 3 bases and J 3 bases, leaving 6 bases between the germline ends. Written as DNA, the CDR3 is TGCAGCGTTGACAGAGTCTACAATGAGCAGTTCTTC. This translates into CSVDRVYNEQFF.

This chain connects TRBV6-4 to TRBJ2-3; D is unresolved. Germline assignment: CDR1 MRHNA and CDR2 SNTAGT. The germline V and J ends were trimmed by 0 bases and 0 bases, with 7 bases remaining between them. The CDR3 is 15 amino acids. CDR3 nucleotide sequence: TGTGCCAGCAGTGACTCGAGCTATAGCACAGATACGCAGTATTTT. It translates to CASSDSSYSTDTQYF.

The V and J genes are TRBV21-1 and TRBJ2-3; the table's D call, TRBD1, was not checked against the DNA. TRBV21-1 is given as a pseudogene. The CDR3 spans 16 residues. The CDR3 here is CASSKVPREMGDTQYF. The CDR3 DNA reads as TGTGCCAGCAGCAAAGTTCCCAGGGAAATGGGAGATACGCAGTATTTT.